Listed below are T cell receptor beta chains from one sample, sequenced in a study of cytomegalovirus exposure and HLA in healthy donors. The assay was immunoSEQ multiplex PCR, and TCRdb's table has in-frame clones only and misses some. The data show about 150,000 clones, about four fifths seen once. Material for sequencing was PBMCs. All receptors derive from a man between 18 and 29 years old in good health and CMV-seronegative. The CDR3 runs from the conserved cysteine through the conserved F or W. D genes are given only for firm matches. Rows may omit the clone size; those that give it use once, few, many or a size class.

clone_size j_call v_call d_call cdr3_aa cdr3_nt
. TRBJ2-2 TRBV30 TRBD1 CAWSPPGQSTGELFF TGTGCCTGGAGCCCTCCGGGACAGAGCACCGGGGAGCTGTTTTTT
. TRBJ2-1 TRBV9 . CASSVDGRHYNEQFF TGTGCCAGCAGCGTAGATGGGAGACACTACAATGAGCAGTTCTTC
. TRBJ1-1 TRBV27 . CASSLSGLTEAFF TGTGCCAGCAGTTTATCGGGGCTGACTGAAGCTTTCTTT
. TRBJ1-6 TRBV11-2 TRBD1 CASSSPWDRASSPLHF TGTGCCAGCAGCTCTCCGTGGGACAGGGCTAGTTCACCCCTCCACTTT
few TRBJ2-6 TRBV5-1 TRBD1 CASSSGTGVSGANGLTF TGCGCCAGCAGCTCAGGGACAGGGGTATCGGGGGCCAACGGCCTGACTTTC
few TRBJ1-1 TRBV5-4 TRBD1 CAWDSEFMNTEAFF TGTGCCTGGGACAGCGAATTCATGAACACTGAAGCTTTCTTT
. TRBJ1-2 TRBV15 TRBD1 CATSRDAGQGSRGYGYTF TGTGCCACCAGCAGAGACGCGGGACAGGGTTCTCGGGGCTATGGCTACACCTTC
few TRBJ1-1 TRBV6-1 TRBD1 CASSFDRGMNTEAFF TGTGCCAGCAGTTTCGACAGGGGGATGAACACTGAAGCTTTCTTT
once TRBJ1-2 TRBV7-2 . CASRPSVDNLGGYTF TGTGCCAGCCGACCCTCTGTGGATAATTTGGGCGGCTACACCTTC
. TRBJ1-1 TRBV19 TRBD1 CASSIVPGQGAAEAFF TGTGCCAGTAGTATAGTCCCGGGACAGGGGGCGGCTGAAGCTTTCTTT
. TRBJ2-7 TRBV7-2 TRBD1 CASSFIPTGSEQYF TGTGCCAGCAGCTTCATACCGACAGGGAGCGAGCAGTACTTC
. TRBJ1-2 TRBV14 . CASSQQLIDCYTF TGTGCCAGCAGCCAACAACTTATCGATTGCTACACCTTC
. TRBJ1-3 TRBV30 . CAWSQGSSGNTIYF TGTGCCTGGAGCCAGGGTAGCTCTGGAAACACCATATATTTT
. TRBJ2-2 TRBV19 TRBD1 CASSILGTGDTGELFF TGTGCCAGTAGTATTTTGGGGACAGGGGACACCGGGGAGCTGTTTTTT
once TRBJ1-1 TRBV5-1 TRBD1 CASSTGQVVNTEAFF TGCGCCAGCAGCACAGGACAGGTTGTGAACACTGAAGCTTTCTTT
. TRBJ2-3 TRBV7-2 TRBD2 CASRPAGASDTQYF TGTGCCAGCAGGCCAGCGGGGGCCTCAGATACGCAGTATTTT
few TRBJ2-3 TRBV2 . CASRKGQLLTDTQYF TGTGCCAGCAGGAAGGGGCAGCTCCTCACAGATACGCAGTATTTT
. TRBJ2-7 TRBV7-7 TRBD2 CASSLRVTSGSEQYF TGTGCTAGCAGCTTAAGGGTGACTAGCGGGAGCGAGCAGTACTTC
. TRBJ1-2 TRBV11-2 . CASSFEWADYGYTF TGTGCCAGCAGCTTCGAATGGGCAGACTATGGCTACACCTTC
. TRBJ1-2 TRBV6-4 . CASTLHSLNYGYTF TGTGCCAGCACCCTACACAGCCTTAACTATGGCTACACCTTC
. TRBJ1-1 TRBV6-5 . CASSPGQMNTEAFF TGTGCCAGCAGTCCAGGACAAATGAACACTGAAGCTTTCTTT
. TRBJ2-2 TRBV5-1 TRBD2 CASTLLAGGPGELFF TGCGCCAGCACCCTACTAGCGGGGGGCCCCGGGGAGCTGTTTTTT
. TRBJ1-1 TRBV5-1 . CASSLKDSGEAGAFF TGCGCCAGCAGCTTGAAGGATTCGGGGGAGGCCGGGGCTTTCTTT
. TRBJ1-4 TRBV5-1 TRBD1 CASSSQGVEGATNEKLFF TGCGCCAGCAGCTCCCAGGGGGTAGAGGGAGCAACTAATGAAAAACTGTTTTTT
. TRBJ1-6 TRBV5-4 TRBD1 CASSLETGVSPLHF TGTGCCAGCAGCTTGGAGACAGGGGTTTCACCCCTCCACTTT
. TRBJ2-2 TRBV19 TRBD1 CASSIEGQGAGSNTGELFF TGTGCCAGTAGTATCGAAGGACAGGGGGCAGGGTCAAACACCGGGGAGCTGTTTTTT
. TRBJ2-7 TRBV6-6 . CASSGWIRVESYEQYF TGTGCCAGCAGCGGATGGATCAGGGTTGAATCCTACGAGCAGTACTTC
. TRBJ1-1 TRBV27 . CASSFRFMNTEAFF TGTGCCAGCAGTTTCAGGTTTATGAACACTGAAGCTTTCTTT
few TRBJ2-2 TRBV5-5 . CASSGLPDGELFF TGTGCCAGCAGCGGGCTGCCTGACGGGGAGCTGTTTTTT
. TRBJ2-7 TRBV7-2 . CASSQKRSGSYEQYF TGTGCCAGCAGCCAAAAGCGGTCCGGATCCTACGAGCAGTACTTC
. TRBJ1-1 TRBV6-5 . CASSSQDSEAFF TGTGCCAGCAGTTCCCAGGACAGTGAAGCTTTCTTT
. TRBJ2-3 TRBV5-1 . CASSVPTGTDTQYF TGCGCCAGCAGCGTACCGACAGGTACAGATACGCAGTATTTT
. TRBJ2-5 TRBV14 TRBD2 CASSPLTSAGSETQYF TGTGCCAGCAGCCCACTGACTAGCGCCGGGAGTGAGACCCAGTACTTC
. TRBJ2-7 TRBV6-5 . CASSYYREGEQYF TGTGCCAGCAGTTACTACAGGGAAGGCGAGCAGTACTTC
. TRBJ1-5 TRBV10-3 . CAITGDFGQPQHF TGTGCCATCACCGGGGATTTCGGTCAGCCCCAGCATTTT
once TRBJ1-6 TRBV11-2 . CASSSRSASSYNSPLHF TGTGCCAGCAGCTCCCGGTCAGCGAGCTCCTATAATTCACCCCTCCACTTT
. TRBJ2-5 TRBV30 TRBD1 CAWSGGQGARETQYF TGTGCCTGGAGTGGCGGACAGGGGGCACGGGAGACCCAGTACTTC
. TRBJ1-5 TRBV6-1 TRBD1 CASESTGFTYQPQHF TGTGCCAGCGAATCGACAGGGTTTACCTATCAGCCCCAGCATTTT
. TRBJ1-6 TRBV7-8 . CASSYRQASNSPLHF TGTGCCAGCAGCTACAGACAGGCGAGCAATTCACCCCTCCACTTT
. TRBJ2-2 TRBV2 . CASRTGTGGTGELFF TGTGCCAGCAGGACCGGGACTGGGGGCACCGGGGAGCTGTTTTTT
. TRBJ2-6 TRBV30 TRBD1 CAWSRGGAGTGCTLGANVLTF TGTGCCTGGAGTAGGGGGGGGGCCGGGACAGGGTGCACCCTGGGGGCCAACGTCCTGACTTTC
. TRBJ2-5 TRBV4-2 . CASSRGPSRGTQYF TGTGCCAGCAGCCGAGGGCCCTCCCGGGGAACCCAGTACTTC
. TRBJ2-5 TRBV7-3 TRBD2 CASSLGGVRETQYF TGTGCCAGCAGCTTAGGGGGGGTGCGAGAGACCCAGTACTTC
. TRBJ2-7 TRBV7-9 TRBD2 CATTSGGAYEQYF TGTGCCACCACTAGCGGGGGGGCCTACGAGCAGTACTTC
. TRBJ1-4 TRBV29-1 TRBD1 CSVGGTGGEKLFF TGCAGCGTTGGGGGGACAGGCGGCGAAAAACTGTTTTTT
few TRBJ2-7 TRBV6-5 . CASSGGQPVLEQYF TGTGCCAGCAGCGGGGGACAGCCCGTTCTTGAGCAGTACTTC
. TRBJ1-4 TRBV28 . CASSLPQKLNEKLFF TGTGCCAGCAGTTTACCACAGAAACTTAATGAAAAACTGTTTTTT
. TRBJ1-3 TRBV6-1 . CASSEFTRDGNTIYF TGTGCCAGCAGTGAATTCACCAGGGATGGAAACACCATATATTTT
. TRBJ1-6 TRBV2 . CASSDGSSYNSPLHF TGTGCCAGCAGTGATGGCAGCTCCTATAATTCACCCCTCCACTTT
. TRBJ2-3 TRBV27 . CASSLRGILTDTQYF TGTGCCAGCAGTTTAAGGGGAATCCTCACAGATACGCAGTATTTT
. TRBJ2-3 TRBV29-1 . CSVRPRDTYSTDTQYF TGCAGCGTTCGCCCCCGGGACACTTATAGCACAGATACGCAGTATTTT
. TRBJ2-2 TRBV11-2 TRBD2 CASSLVRLAGGPGGELFF TGTGCCAGCAGCTTAGTGCGGCTAGCGGGGGGGCCCGGCGGGGAGCTGTTTTTT
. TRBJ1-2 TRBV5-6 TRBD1 CASSTPTGLGRDGYTF TGTGCCAGCAGCACCCCGACAGGGTTGGGGCGGGATGGCTACACCTTC